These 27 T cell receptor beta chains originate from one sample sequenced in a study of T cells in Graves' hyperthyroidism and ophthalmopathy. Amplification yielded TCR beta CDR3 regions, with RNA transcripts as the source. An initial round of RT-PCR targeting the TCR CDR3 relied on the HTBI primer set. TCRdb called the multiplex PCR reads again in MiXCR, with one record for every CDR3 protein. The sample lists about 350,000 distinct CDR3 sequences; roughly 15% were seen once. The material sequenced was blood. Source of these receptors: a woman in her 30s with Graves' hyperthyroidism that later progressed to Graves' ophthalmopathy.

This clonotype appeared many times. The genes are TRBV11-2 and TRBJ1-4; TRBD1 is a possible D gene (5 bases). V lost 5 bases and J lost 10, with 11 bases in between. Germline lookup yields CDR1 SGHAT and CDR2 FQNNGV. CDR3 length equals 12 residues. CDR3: CASSPSGGKLFF. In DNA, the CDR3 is TGTGCCAGCAGCCCGAGCGGGGGAAAACTGTTTTTT.

Here the CDR3 DNA reads TGTGCCAGCTCACCAGGGGACGGACACACCGGGGAGCTGTTTTTT. Its protein is CASSPGDGHTGELFF. J is TRBJ2-2 and V is TRBV18; either TRBD1 or TRBD2 may supply D (5 bases each). CDR1 and CDR2 from the germline V gene are KGHSH and LQKENI. CDR3 size: 15 residues. V lost 2 bases to trimming and J lost 3 bases, with 10 bases between them. Using reference TRBV18 and TRBJ2-2 for the parts outside the CDR3, the full variable domain is NAGVMQNPRHLVRRRGQEARLRCSPMKGHSHVYWYRQLPEEGLKFMVYLQKENIIDESGMPKERFSAEFPKEGPSILRIQQVVRGDSAAYFCASSPGDGHTGELFFGEGSRLTVL.

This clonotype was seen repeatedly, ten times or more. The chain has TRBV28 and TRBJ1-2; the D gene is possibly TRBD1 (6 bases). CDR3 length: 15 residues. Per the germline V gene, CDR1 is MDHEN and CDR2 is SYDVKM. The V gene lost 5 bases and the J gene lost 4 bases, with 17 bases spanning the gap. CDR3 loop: CASSRRGFGGYGYTF. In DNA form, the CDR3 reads TGTGCCAGCAGTCGGAGGGGGTTCGGGGGCTATGGCTACACCTTC.

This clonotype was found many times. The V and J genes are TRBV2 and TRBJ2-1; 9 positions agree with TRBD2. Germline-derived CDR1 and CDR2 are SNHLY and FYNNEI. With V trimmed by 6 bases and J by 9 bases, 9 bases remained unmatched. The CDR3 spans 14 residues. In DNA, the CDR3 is TGTGCCAGCAGGGTAGGCGGGGGGGCACCTGAGCAGTTCTTC. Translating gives CASRVGGGAPEQFF. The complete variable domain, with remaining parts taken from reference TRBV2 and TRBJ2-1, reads EPEVTQTPSHQVTQMGQEVILRCVPISNHLYFYWYRQILGQKVEFLVSFYNNEISEKSEIFDDQFSVERPDGSNFTLKIRSTKLEDSAMYFCASRVGGGAPEQFFGPGTRLTVL.

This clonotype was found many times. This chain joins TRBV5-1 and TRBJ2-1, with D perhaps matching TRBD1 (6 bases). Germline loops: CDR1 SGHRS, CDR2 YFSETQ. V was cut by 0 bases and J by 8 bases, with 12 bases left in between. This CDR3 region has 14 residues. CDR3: CASSLEGHTDEQFF. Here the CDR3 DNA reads TGCGCCAGCAGCTTGGAGGGACATACTGATGAGCAGTTCTTC.

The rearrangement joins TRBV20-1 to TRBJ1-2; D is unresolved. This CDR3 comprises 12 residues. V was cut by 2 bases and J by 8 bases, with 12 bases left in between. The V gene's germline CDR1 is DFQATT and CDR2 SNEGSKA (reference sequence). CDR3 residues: CSARRVGRGYTF. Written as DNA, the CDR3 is TGCAGTGCTAGAAGGGTCGGACGGGGCTACACCTTC.

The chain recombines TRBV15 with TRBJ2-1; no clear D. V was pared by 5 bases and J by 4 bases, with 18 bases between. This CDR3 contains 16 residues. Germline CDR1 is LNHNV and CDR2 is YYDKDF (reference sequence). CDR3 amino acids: CATSRTDETPYNEQFF. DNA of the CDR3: TGTGCCACCAGCCGAACGGATGAGACACCATACAATGAGCAGTTCTTC.

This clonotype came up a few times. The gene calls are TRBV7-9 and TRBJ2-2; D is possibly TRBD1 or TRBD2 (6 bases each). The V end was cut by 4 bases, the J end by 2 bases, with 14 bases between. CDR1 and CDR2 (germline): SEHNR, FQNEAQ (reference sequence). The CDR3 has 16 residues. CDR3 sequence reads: CASSSAEGVNTGELFF. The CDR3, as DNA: TGTGCCAGCAGCTCCGCGGAGGGGGTTAACACCGGGGAGCTGTTTTTT.

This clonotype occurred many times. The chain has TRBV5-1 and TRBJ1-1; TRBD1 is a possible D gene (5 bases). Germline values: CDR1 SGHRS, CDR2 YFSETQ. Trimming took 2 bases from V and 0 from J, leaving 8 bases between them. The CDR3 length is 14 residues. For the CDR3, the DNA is TGCGCCAGCAGCTTCCGGGGACTGAACACTGAAGCTTTCTTT. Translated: CASSFRGLNTEAFF.

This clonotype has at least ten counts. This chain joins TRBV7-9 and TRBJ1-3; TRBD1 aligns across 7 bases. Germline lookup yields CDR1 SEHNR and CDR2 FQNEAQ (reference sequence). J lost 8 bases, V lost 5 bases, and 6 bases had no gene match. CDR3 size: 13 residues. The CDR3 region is CASSTNRGDTIYF. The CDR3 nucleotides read TGTGCCAGCAGCACAAACAGGGGAGACACCATATATTTT.

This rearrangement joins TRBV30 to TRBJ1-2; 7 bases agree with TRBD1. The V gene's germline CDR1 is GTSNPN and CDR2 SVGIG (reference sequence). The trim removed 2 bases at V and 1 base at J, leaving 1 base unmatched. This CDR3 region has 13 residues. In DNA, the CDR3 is TGTGCCTGGAGTCGACAGGGTAACTATGGCTACACCTTC. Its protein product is CAWSRQGNYGYTF.

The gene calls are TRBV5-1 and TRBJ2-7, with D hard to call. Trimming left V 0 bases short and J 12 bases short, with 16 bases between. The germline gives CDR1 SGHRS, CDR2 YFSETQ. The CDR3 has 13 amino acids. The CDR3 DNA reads TGCGCCAGCAGCTTGGTACCGTTGGCCCGGCGGTACTTC. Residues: CASSLVPLARRYF. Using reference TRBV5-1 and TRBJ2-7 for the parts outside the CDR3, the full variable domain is KAGVTQTPRYLIKTRGQQVTLSCSPISGHRSVSWYQQTPGQGLQFLFEYFSETQRNKGNFPGRFSGRQFSNSRSEMNVSTLELGDSALYLCASSLVPLARRYFGPGTRLTVT.

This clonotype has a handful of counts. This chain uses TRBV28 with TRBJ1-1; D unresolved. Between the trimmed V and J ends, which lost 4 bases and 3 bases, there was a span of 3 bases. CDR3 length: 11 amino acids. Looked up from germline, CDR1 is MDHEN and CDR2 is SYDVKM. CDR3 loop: CASSYYTEAFF. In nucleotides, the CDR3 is TGTGCCAGCAGTTATTACACTGAAGCTTTCTTT.

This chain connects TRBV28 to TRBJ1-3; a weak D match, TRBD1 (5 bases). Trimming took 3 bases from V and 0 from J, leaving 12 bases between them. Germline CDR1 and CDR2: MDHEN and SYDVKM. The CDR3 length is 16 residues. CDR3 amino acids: CASSFEGRASGNTIYF. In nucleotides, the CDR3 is TGTGCCAGCAGTTTCGAGGGCAGGGCCTCTGGAAACACCATATATTTT. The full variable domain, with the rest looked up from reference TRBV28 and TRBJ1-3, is DVKVTQSSRYLVKRTGEKVFLECVQDMDHENMFWYRQDPGLGLRLIYFSYDVKMKEKGDIPEGYSVSREKKERFSLILESASTNQTSMYLCASSFEGRASGNTIYFGEGSWLTVV.

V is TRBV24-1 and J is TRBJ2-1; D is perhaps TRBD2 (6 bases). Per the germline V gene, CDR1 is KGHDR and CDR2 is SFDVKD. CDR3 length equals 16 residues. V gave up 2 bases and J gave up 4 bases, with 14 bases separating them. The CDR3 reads CATSDSDGSLYNEQFF. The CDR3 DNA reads TGTGCCACCAGTGATTCAGACGGGAGTCTATACAATGAGCAGTTCTTC.

In DNA form, the CDR3 reads TGTGCCAGCTTTCCCTACCCACGGGGGGGGGGTATCGAGCAGTTCTTC. It codes for CASFPYPRGGGIEQFF. This chain connects TRBV6-2 or TRBV6-3 to TRBJ2-1, with 8 positions matching TRBD2. V was pared by 8 bases and J by 10 bases, with 19 bases of the junction left unmatched. The CDR3 runs 16 residues. In germline, CDR1 is MNHEY, CDR2 SVGEGT.

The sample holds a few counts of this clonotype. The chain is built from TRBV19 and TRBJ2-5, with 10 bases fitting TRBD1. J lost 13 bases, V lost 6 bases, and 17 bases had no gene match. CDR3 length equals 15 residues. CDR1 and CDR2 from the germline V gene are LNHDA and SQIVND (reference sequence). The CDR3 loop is CASRAGTGVFYPLYF. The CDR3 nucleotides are TGTGCCAGTAGAGCCGGGACAGGGGTTTTCTATCCCCTGTACTTC.

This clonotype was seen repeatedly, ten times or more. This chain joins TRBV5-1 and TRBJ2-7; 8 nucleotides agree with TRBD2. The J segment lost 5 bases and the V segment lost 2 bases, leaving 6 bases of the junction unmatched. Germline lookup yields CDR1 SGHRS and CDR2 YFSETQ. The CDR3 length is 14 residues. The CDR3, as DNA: TGCGCCAGCAGCTTTAGCGGGGAATCGGACGAGCAGTACTTC. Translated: CASSFSGESDEQYF.

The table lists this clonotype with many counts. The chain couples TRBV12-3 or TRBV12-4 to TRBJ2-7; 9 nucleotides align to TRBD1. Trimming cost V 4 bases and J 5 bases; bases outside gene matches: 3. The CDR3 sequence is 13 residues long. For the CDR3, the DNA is TGTGCCAGCAGTTGGGACAGGGTGAACGAGCAGTACTTC. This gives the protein CASSWDRVNEQYF.

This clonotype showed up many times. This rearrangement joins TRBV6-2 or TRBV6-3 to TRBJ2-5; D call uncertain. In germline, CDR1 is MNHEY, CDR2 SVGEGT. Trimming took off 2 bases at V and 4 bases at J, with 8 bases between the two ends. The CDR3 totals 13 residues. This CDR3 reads CASSYPPIETQYF. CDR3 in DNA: TGTGCCAGCAGTTACCCCCCAATAGAGACCCAGTACTTC.

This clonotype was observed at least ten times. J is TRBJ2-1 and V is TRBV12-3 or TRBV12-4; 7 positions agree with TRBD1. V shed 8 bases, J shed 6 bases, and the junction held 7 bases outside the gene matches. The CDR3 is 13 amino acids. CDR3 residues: CASSRRQGNEQFF. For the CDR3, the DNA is TGTGCCAGCTCACGCCGACAGGGCAATGAGCAGTTCTTC.

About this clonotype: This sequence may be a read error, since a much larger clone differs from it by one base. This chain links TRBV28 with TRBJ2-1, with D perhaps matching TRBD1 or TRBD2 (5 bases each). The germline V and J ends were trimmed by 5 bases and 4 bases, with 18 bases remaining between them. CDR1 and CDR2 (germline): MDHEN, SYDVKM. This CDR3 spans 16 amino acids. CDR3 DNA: TGTGCCAGCAGTCCCGCCCCCGGGACGGAGTACAATGAGCAGTTCTTC. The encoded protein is CASSPAPGTEYNEQFF.

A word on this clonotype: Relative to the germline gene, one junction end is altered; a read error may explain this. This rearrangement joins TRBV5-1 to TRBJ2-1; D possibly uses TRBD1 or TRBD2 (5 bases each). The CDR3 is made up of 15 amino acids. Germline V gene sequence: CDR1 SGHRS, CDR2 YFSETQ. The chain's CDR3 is CASIEGPVVYNEQFF. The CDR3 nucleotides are TGTGCCAGCATCGAGGGACCGGTGGTGTACAATGAGCAGTTCTTC. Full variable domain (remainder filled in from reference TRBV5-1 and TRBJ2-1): KAGVTQTPRYLIKTRGQQVTLSCSPISGHRSVSWYQQTPGQGLQFLFEYFSETQRNKGNFPGRFSGRQFSNSRSEMNVSTLELGDSALYLCASIEGPVVYNEQFFGPGTRLTVL.

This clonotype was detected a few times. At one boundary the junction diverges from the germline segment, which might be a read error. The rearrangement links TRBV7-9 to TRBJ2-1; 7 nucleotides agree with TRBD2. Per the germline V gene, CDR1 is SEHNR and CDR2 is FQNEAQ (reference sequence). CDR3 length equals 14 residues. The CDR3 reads CASSLAGEYNEQLF. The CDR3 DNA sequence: TGTGCCAGCAGCTTGGCGGGGGAGTACAATGAGCAGCTCTTC. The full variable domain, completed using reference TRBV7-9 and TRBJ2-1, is DTGVSQNPRHKITKRGQNVTFRCDPISEHNRLYWYRQTLGQGPEFLTYFQNEAQLEKSRLLSDRFSAERPKGSFSTLEIQRTEQGDSAMYLCASSLAGEYNEQLFGPGTRLTVL.

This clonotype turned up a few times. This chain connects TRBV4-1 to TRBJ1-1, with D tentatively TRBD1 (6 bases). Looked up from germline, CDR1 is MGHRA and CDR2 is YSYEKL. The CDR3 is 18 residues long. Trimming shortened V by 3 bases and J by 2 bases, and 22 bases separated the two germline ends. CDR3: CASSHPRGGAVRNTEAFF. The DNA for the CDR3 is TGCGCCAGCAGCCACCCCCGTGGGGGGGCAGTTAGAAACACTGAAGCTTTCTTT.

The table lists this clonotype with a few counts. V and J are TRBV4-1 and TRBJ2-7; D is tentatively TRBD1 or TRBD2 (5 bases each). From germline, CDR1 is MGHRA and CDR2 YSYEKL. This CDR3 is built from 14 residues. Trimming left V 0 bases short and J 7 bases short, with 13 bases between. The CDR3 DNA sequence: TGCGCCAGCAGCCAAGAAGGGACCCGGGGTGAGCAGTACTTC. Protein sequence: CASSQEGTRGEQYF.

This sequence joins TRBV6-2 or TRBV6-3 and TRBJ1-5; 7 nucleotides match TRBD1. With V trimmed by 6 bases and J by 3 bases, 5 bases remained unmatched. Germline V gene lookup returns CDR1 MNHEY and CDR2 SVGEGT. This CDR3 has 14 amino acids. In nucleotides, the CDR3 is TGTGCCAGCAGCTTGACAGGGACCAATCAGCCCCAGCATTTT. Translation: CASSLTGTNQPQHF.